This TCR beta chain was sequenced during a study of human T cells and chemical hapten exposure. About the study: Each patch test put 0.01% DPC on the upper back, and results were read at 6 days. It was small differences in pooled library volume that mainly caused per-sample TCR yields to vary.

Time point meaning: patch test 3, about 24 weeks after DPC sensitization. Treatment indicated: therapeutic diphenylcyclopropenone sensitization with weekly scalp DPC. The authors extracted total RNA from unfractionated whole blood. This clonotype was counted many times. TCRdb independently ran MiXCR on the RACE reads; one entry per CDR3 protein. Among about 82,000 distinct CDR3 sequences listed, 11% were seen once. Germline-derived CDR1 and CDR2 are MNHEY and SVGEGT. J lost 5 bases, V lost 6 bases, and 10 bases had no gene match. The CDR3 covers 15 residues. The source was whole blood, collected in connection with sensitization to the hapten diphenylcyclopropenone (DPC). The chain combines TRBV6-2 or TRBV6-3 with TRBJ2-1; 7 positions match TRBD2. The sequence was obtained from a woman aged 50 to 60 with alopecia areata. Some clones in this sample may be carry-over from other donors' samples. CDR3 in DNA: TGTGCCAGCAGAAGGAGCGGGAAGAACCACAATGAGCAGTTCTTC. It specifies CASRRSGKNHNEQFF.